The source of this TCR beta chain is a study of identical twins. Findings and caveats of the study: Cord blood's abundant beta clonotypes had fewer insertions, unlike memory repertoires. Within beta out-of-frame sequences, the excess sharing observed between twins was weaker.

In TCRdb, the 5' RACE reads were re-called with MiXCR into one record per CDR3 protein. Among hundreds of thousands of distinct CDR3 sequences listed, 6% to 6.5% were seen once. This clonotype was detected ten times or more. Its antigen remains unidentified. The germline gives CDR1 DFQATT, CDR2 SNEGSKA (reference sequence). V gave up 5 bases and J gave up 8 bases; unmatched junction bases: 9. This CDR3 region has 13 residues. Sequencing was carried out using naive T cells sorted from blood. The TCR comes from a man younger than 30 in good health. J is TRBJ2-1 and V is TRBV20-1; 7 positions match TRBD1. DNA of the CDR3: TGCAGTGCTGCGATACAGGGGCGGCATGAGCAGTTCTTC. It is translated as CSAAIQGRHEQFF.